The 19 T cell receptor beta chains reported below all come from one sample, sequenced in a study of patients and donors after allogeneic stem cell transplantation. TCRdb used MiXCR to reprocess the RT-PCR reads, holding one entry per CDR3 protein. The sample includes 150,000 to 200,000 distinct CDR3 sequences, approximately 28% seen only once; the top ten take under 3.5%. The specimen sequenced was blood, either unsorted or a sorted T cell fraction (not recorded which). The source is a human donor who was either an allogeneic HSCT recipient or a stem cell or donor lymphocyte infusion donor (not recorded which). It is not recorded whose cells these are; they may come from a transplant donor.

This chain's CDR3 is CASSLQPTNEKLFF. The CDR3 DNA reads TGCGCCAGCAGCTTACAACCAACTAATGAAAAACTGTTTTTT. The J gene is TRBJ1-4, the V gene TRBV5-1, with D hard to call. V dropped 2 bases and J dropped 0 bases, with 5 bases sitting between them. The CDR3 has 14 residues. Germline loops: CDR1 SGHRS, CDR2 YFSETQ.

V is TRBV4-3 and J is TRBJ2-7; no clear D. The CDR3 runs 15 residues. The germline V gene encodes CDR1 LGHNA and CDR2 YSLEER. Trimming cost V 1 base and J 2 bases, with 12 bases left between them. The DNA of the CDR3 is TGCGCCAGCAGCCAAGTTCGGGTGGGTCCCTACGAGCAGTACTTC. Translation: CASSQVRVGPYEQYF.

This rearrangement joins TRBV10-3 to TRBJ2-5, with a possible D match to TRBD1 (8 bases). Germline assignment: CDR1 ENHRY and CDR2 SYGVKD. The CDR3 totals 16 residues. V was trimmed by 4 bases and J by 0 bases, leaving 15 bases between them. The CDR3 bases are TGTGCCATCAGTGGAAACAGGGGGGGAAACCAAGAGACCCAGTACTTC. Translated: CAISGNRGGNQETQYF.

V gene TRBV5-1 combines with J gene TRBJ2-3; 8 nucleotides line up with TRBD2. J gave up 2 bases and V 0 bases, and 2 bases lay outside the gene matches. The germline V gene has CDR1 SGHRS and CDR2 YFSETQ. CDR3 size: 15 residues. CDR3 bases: TGCGCCAGCAGCTTGGGGACTAGCTACACAGATACGCAGTATTTT. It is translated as CASSLGTSYTDTQYF.

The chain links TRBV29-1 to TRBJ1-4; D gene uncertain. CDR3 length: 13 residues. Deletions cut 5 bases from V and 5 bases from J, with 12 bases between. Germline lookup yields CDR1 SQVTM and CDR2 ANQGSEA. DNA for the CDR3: TGCAGCGTTTCCCCCAGGCTGAATGAAAAACTGTTTTTT. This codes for CSVSPRLNEKLFF.

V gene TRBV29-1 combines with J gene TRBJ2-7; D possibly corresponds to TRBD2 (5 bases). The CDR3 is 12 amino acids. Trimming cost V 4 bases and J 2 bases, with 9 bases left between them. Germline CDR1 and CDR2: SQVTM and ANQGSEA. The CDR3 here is CSVGGRTYEQYF. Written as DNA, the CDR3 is TGCAGCGTTGGTGGGAGAACCTACGAGCAGTACTTC.

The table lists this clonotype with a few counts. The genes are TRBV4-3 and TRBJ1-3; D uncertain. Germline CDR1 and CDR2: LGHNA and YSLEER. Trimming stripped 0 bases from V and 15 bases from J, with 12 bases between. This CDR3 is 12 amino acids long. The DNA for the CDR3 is TGCGCCAGCAGCCAAGATAGGAGGGCCAAATATTTT. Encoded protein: CASSQDRRAKYF.

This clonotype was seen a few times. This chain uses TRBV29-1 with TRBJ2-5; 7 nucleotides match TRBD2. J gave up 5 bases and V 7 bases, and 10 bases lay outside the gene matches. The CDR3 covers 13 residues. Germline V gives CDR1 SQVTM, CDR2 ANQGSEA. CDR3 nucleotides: TGCAGCGCCCTCTCCGACGGGGGGGAGACCCAGTACTTC. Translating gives CSALSDGGETQYF.

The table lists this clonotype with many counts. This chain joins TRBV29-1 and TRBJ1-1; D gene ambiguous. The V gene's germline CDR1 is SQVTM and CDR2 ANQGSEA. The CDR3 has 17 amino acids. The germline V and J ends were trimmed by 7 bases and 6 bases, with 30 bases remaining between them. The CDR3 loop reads CSAGGREKNSSKAEAFF. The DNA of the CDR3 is TGCAGCGCTGGAGGGAGGGAGAAGAATTCCAGTAAGGCTGAAGCTTTCTTT. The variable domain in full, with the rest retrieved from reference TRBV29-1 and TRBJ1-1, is SAVISQKPSRDICQRGTSLTIQCQVDSQVTMMFWYRQQPGQSLTLIATANQGSEATYESGFVIDKFPISRPNLTFSTLTVSNMSPEDSSIYLCSAGGREKNSSKAEAFFGQGTRLTVV.

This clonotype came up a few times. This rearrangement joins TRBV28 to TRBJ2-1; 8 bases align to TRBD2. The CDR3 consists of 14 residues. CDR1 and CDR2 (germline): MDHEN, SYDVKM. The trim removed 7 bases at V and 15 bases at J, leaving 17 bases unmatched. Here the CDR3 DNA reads TGTGCCAGCACCACCGGACAGTGGACTAGCCTCGCGTTCTTC. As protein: CASTTGQWTSLAFF.

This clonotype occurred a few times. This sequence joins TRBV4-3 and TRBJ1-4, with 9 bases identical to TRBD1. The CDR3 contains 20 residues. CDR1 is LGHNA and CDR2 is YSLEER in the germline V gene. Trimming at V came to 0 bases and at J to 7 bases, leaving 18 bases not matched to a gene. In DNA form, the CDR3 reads TGCGCCAGCAGCCAAGATTTGAGTGGGACAGGGTGGGGTTCGGGTGAAAAACTGTTTTTT. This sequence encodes CASSQDLSGTGWGSGEKLFF.

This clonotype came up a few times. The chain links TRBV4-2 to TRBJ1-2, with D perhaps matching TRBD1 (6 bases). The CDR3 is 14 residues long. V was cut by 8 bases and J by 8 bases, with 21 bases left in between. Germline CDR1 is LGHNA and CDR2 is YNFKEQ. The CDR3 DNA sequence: TGTGCCAGCGGAACCCTGGGGGCCCTGGAGGGCTACACCTTC. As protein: CASGTLGALEGYTF.

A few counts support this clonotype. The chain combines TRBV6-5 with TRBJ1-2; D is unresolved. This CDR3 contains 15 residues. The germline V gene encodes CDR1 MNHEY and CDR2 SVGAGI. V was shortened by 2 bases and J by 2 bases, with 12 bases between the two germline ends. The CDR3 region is CASSYQLQANYGYTF. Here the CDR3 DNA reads TGTGCCAGCAGTTACCAACTACAAGCAAACTATGGCTACACCTTC.

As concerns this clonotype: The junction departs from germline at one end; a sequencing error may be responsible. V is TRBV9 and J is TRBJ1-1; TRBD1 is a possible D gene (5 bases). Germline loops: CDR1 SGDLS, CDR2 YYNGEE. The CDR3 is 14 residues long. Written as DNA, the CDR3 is TGTGCCAGCAGCGTAGTAGAGGGGCGCGCTGAAGTTTTCTTT. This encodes CASSVVEGRAEVFF. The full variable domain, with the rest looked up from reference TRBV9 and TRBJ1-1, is DSGVTQTPKHLITATGQRVTLRCSPRSGDLSVYWYQQSLDQGLQFLIQYYNGEERAKGNILERFSAQQFPDLHSELNLSSLELGDSALYFCASSVVEGRAEVFFGQGTRLTVV.

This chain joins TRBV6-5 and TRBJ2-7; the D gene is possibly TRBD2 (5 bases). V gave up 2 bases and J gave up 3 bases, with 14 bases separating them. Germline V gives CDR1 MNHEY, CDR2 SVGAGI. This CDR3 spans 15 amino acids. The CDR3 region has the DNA TGTGCCAGCAGTTACAGCGGACTGGACCACTACGAGCAGTACTTC. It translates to CASSYSGLDHYEQYF.

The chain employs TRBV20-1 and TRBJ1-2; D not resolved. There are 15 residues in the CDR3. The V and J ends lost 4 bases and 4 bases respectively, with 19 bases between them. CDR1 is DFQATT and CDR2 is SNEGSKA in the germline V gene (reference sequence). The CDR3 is CSATSQRVTGYGYTF. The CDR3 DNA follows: TGCAGTGCTACCAGTCAGCGCGTAACGGGCTATGGCTACACCTTC.

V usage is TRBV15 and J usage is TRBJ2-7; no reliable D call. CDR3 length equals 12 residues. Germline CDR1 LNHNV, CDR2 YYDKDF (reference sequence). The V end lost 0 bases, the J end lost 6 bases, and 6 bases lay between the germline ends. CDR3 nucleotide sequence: TGTGCCACCAGCAGAGATTGGCGCGAGCAGTACTTC. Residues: CATSRDWREQYF.

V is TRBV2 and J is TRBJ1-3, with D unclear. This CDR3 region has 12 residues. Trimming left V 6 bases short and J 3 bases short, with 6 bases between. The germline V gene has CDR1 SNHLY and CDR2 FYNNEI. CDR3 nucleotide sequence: TGTGCCAGCAGGGGGTTTGGAAACACCATATATTTT. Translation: CASRGFGNTIYF.

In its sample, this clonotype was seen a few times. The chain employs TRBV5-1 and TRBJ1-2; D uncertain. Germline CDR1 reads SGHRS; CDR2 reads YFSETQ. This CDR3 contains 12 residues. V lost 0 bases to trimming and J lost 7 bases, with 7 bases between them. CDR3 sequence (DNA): TGCGCCAGCAGCTTGGCCGAGAGTGGCTACACCTTC. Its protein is CASSLAESGYTF.